The next 6 T cell receptor beta chains were all read from a single sample in a study of blood T cell repertoires in COVID-19. The repertoire was sequenced with immunoSEQ multiplex PCR; TCRdb's copy has only in-frame clones and lacks some. Altogether roughly 100,000 clones are present, 87% being singletons, with the ten largest covering roughly 2%. The specimen sequenced was peripheral blood. Receptor source: a man aged 50 to 60 with active COVID-19.

The chain is built from TRBV5-8 and TRBJ2-3, with 9 bases aligning to TRBD1. V shed 2 bases, J shed 5 bases, and the junction held 9 bases outside the gene matches. Germline assignment: CDR1 SGHTS and CDR2 YDEGEE. This CDR3 is 16 amino acids long. The chain's CDR3 is CASSFLTGGTGDTQYF. DNA of the CDR3: TGTGCCAGCAGCTTTCTAACAGGGGGCACGGGAGATACGCAGTATTTT.

The chain couples TRBV3-1 (or the pseudogene TRBV3-2) to TRBJ1-2; D call uncertain. This CDR3 is built from 11 residues. Looked up from germline, CDR1 is LGHDT and CDR2 is YNNKEL (reference sequence). V lost 7 bases and J 6 bases, leaving 9 bases between the germline ends. The CDR3 nucleotides read TGTGCCAGCACGGGTCCCGATGGCTACACCTTC. This translates into CASTGPDGYTF.

This clone has more than one count but fewer than ten. The junction and the germline gene differ at one end; a read error may be behind it. The chain uses TRBV11-3 and TRBJ2-7; D is uncertain. The CDR3 has 13 residues. CDR1 is SGHNT and CDR2 is YENEEA in the germline V gene. The CDR3 region is CASSLFGSHEQYF. CDR3 in DNA: TGTGCCAGCAGCTTATTTGGCTCCCACGAGCAGTACTTC.

V and J are TRBV6-5 and TRBJ2-7; unclear D gene. V was pared by 0 bases and J by 2 bases, with 8 bases between. Germline CDR1 is MNHEY and CDR2 is SVGAGI. The CDR3 extends over 14 amino acids. In DNA, the CDR3 is TGTGCCAGCAGTTACTCTCGACACCCCTACGAGCAGTACTTC. Protein: CASSYSRHPYEQYF.

The genes are TRBV5-1 and TRBJ2-5, with 13 bases identical to TRBD2. The germline V gene has CDR1 SGHRS and CDR2 YFSETQ. After removal of 4 bases from V and 5 bases from J, the junction contained 8 bases not matched to a gene. This CDR3 has 16 residues. The CDR3 DNA sequence: TGCGCCAGCAGCCCCACTAGCGGGGGGGCCGGGGAGACCCAGTACTTC. Translation: CASSPTSGGAGETQYF.

The J gene is TRBJ2-2, the V gene TRBV10-3; D is perhaps TRBD1 (5 bases). This CDR3 has 16 amino acids. Trimming pared 0 bases from V and 5 bases from J, leaving 13 bases between. Germline loops: CDR1 ENHRY, CDR2 SYGVKD. The CDR3, as DNA: TGTGCCATCAGTGAGTCCGGCACAGGAAATACCGGGGAGCTGTTTTTT. Translated, it gives CAISESGTGNTGELFF.